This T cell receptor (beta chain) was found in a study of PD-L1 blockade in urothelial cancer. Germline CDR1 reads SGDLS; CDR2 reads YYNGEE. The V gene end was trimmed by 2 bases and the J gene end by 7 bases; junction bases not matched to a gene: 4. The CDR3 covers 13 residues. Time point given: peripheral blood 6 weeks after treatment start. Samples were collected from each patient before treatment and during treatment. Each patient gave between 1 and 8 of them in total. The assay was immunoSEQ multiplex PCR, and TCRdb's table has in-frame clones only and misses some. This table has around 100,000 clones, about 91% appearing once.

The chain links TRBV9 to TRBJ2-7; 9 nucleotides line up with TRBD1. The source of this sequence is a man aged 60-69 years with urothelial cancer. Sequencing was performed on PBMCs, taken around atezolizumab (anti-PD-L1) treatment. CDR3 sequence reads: CASSVLTGGEQYF. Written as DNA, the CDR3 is TGTGCCAGCAGCGTCCTGACAGGGGGGGAGCAGTACTTC.